Shown below are 10 T cell receptor beta chains from a single sample sequenced in a study of control samples from healthy donors and cancer patients (dated by TCRdb to the early 2020s). The library was made by the immunoSEQ multiplex PCR assay. TCRdb took over this immuneACCESS table, retaining in-frame rearrangements with V and J assigned. Such tables are incomplete; in checked studies, under half of the missing clones stem from an unresolved V gene, and the remainder is unexplained. The sample profile shows around 80,000 clones; roughly nine tenths of them were found once. Jointly, the top ten make up roughly a sixth of the sample. Sequenced material: blood. These receptors all stem from a man aged 45 to 65 in good health.

This clone was counted a single time. This rearrangement joins TRBV24-1 to TRBJ1-1; weak D call: TRBD1 (5 bases). V shed 7 bases and J shed 10 bases, with 12 bases lying between them. Germline V CDR1 and CDR2: KGHDR, SFDVKD. The CDR3 covers 11 residues. The DNA for the CDR3 is TGTGCCACCAGGTTCGGGGGGAGAGCTTTCTTT. Its translation is CATRFGGRAFF.

V and J are TRBV6-5 and TRBJ2-7; 7 bases fit TRBD2. The CDR3 sequence is 15 residues long. The trim removed 7 bases at V and 0 bases at J, leaving 9 bases unmatched. Germline V gene sequence: CDR1 MNHEY, CDR2 SVGAGI. In DNA form, the CDR3 reads TGTGCCAGCACCCACCGGGCTAGCGGCTCCTACGAGCAGTACTTC. The encoded protein is CASTHRASGSYEQYF.

This clone was seen a handful of times. V and J are TRBV27 and TRBJ2-6; unclear D gene. CDR1 is MNHEY, CDR2 SMNVEV, per germline (reference sequence). V shed 4 bases and J shed 1 base, with 5 bases lying between them. The CDR3 runs 14 residues. CDR3 region: CASSSWSGANVLTF. For the CDR3, the DNA is TGTGCCAGCAGTTCCTGGTCTGGGGCCAACGTCCTGACTTTC.

The chain uses TRBV6-4 and TRBJ1-2; 7 bases match TRBD1. CDR1 and CDR2 from the germline V gene are MRHNA and SNTAGT. CDR3 length equals 19 residues. The V gene end was trimmed by 3 bases and the J gene end by 5 bases; junction bases not matched to a gene: 21. CDR3 amino acids: CASSEPTTRQSQGGYGYTF. Here the CDR3 DNA reads TGTGCCAGCAGTGAGCCAACGACACGACAAAGTCAGGGGGGTTATGGCTACACCTTC.

This clone has only a few counts. The chain recombines TRBV3-1 (or the pseudogene TRBV3-2) with TRBJ2-7; tentative D call: TRBD1 (5 bases). V was cut by 6 bases and J by 3 bases, with 9 bases left in between. The CDR3 loop spans 12 amino acids. CDR1 is LGHDT, CDR2 YNNKEL, per germline (reference sequence). The CDR3 loop is CASSQGIYEQYF. The CDR3 DNA reads TGTGCCAGCAGTCAGGGAATCTACGAGCAGTACTTC.

The rearrangement links TRBV5-4 to TRBJ1-4; 8 nucleotides align to TRBD1. Looked up from germline, CDR1 is SGHNT and CDR2 is YYREEE (reference sequence). This CDR3 is built from 15 residues. V lost 1 base, J lost 7 bases, and 6 bases stayed unmatched. The CDR3 region has the DNA TGTGCCAGCAGCTTGAGCACAGGGGGTGGTGAAAAACTGTTTTTT. Amino acid sequence: CASSLSTGGGEKLFF.

The rearrangement uses TRBV9 and TRBJ1-1; D uncertain. The V end lost 4 bases, the J end lost 4 bases, and 8 bases lay between the germline ends. CDR1 and CDR2 (germline): SGDLS, YYNGEE. This CDR3 comprises 12 residues. The CDR3 DNA reads TGTGCCAGCAGCACTTGGGGCACTGAAGCTTTCTTT. It encodes CASSTWGTEAFF.

The rearrangement uses TRBV7-9 and TRBJ1-2; TRBD1 matches at 9 bases. Trimming removed 5 bases from V and 6 bases from J; junction bases left unmatched: 10. This CDR3 comprises 15 residues. The germline CDR1 and CDR2 sequences are SEHNR and FQNEAQ (reference sequence). The CDR3 loop reads CASSLSQGALDGYTF. Here the CDR3 DNA reads TGTGCCAGCAGCCTTTCACAGGGGGCGTTAGATGGCTACACCTTC.

The chain carries TRBV18 and TRBJ2-5; possible D gene TRBD1, 5 bases. CDR3 size: 14 residues. The germline V gene has CDR1 KGHSH and CDR2 LQKENI. Trimming removed 3 bases at V and 1 base at J, with 9 bases between. The CDR3 nucleotides are TGTGCCAGCTCACCGCAAGGGGCCCAAGAGACCCAGTACTTC. It encodes CASSPQGAQETQYF.

This clone came up a few times. This chain uses TRBV2 with TRBJ1-6; no clear D gene. Germline V gene sequence: CDR1 SNHLY, CDR2 FYNNEI. CDR3 size: 11 residues. V was trimmed by 3 bases and J by 10 bases, leaving 4 bases between them. This chain's CDR3 is CASSDHSPLHF. The CDR3 bases are TGTGCCAGCAGTGACCACTCACCCCTCCACTTT.